The 7 T cell receptor beta chains below were found in one sample sequenced in a study of cytomegalovirus exposure and HLA in healthy donors. PCR was performed using 60 Vbeta and 13 Jbeta primers. Produced via immunoSEQ multiplex PCR; TCRdb's table is partial and in-frame only. The table lists roughly 120,000 clones, roughly 72% of them singletons, with around 3.9% in the top ten. Source material: PBMCs. The source of these receptors is a woman aged 40-49 years in good health and CMV-seropositive.

The genes are TRBV9 and TRBJ2-5; possible D gene TRBD2, 5 bases. The CDR3 extends over 13 amino acids. V dropped 3 bases and J dropped 7 bases, with 13 bases sitting between them. Germline lookup yields CDR1 SGDLS and CDR2 YYNGEE. CDR3 DNA sequence: TGTGCCAGCAGCGCCGCCAGCGCGGGGACCCAGTACTTC. Amino acids: CASSAASAGTQYF.

The gene calls are TRBV27 and TRBJ2-7; the match to TRBD2 covers 14 bases. This CDR3 contains 17 residues. The germline V gene has CDR1 MNHEY and CDR2 SMNVEV (reference sequence). V gave up 2 bases and J gave up 4 bases; unmatched junction bases: 7. CDR3 DNA sequence: TGTGCCAGCAGTTTAACCGGGACTAGCGGGGGTGTATACGAGCAGTACTTC. Translated: CASSLTGTSGGVYEQYF.

The chain uses TRBV30 and TRBJ2-1, with 10 bases fitting TRBD2. V was pared by 2 bases and J by 4 bases, with 5 bases of the junction left unmatched. The CDR3 has 15 amino acids. Per the germline V gene, CDR1 is GTSNPN and CDR2 is SVGIG (reference sequence). The CDR3 nucleotides read TGTGCCTGGAGTCTGGGGACTAGCGAATACAATGAGCAGTTCTTC. This gives the protein CAWSLGTSEYNEQFF.

V usage is TRBV4-2 and J usage is TRBJ1-5, with unresolved D. Trimming took 0 bases from V and 12 from J, leaving 21 bases between them. In germline, CDR1 is LGHNA, CDR2 YNFKEQ. The CDR3 extends over 16 amino acids. The CDR3 spells CASSQEAEPSALLQHF. The CDR3 bases are TGTGCCAGCAGCCAAGAAGCGGAGCCTTCCGCGCTACTCCAGCATTTT.

The J gene is TRBJ2-7, the V gene TRBV5-1; 8 bases agree with TRBD2. CDR1 is SGHRS, CDR2 YFSETQ, per germline. V lost 4 bases and J lost 2; bases outside the gene matches: 8. This CDR3 spans 15 amino acids. The CDR3 DNA reads as TGCGCCAGCAGCAATCTAGCGGGCAGGACCTACGAGCAGTACTTC. It is translated as CASSNLAGRTYEQYF.

The chain is built from TRBV19 and TRBJ2-1, with 13 bases that match TRBD2. The length of the CDR3 is 14 residues. J lost 8 bases, V lost 6 bases, and 4 bases had no gene match. The V gene's germline CDR1 is LNHDA and CDR2 SQIVND (reference sequence). This CDR3 is CASRTSGGAYEQFF. The CDR3 nucleotides are TGTGCCAGTAGAACTAGCGGGGGGGCTTATGAGCAGTTCTTC.

The J gene is TRBJ1-2, the V gene TRBV4-2; 8 bases map to TRBD1. CDR1 and CDR2 (germline): LGHNA, YNFKEQ. V trimming: 0 bases; J trimming: 9 bases; junction bases outside the gene matches: 9. The CDR3 sequence is 15 residues long. The CDR3 spells CASSQEFRDRSRYTF. For the CDR3, the DNA is TGTGCCAGCAGCCAAGAATTCCGGGACAGGTCTCGCTACACCTTC.